This T cell receptor (beta chain) was captured by sequencing in a study of shared clonotypes between healthy human individuals. Background on the study: A donor's plate count was three for CD4 naive and three for CD4 memory; CD8 naive had two and CD8 memory one. General study findings and limits: Naive CD4 clonotype sharing across four donors was about 5%.

Clones were sequenced by immunoSEQ multiplex PCR, and TCRdb holds only the in-frame ones, with some missing. The data contain about 1,800,000 clones, 85% to 95% of them seen just once; the ten biggest clones take up roughly 1.2%. Turning to this clone: The antigen is undetermined.

Cells designated naive CD8 were CD45RO-negative and were positively selected for CCR7, with terminally differentiated effector memory CD45RA+ cells excluded. Recent vaccinations or acute infections were absent in the healthy HIV-negative adult donors. This TCR was recovered from a man younger than 35 in good health. Sequenced sample: naive CD8+ T cells sorted from blood.

The CDR3 bases are TGTGCCAGCACCCAACCTTCAGTGTGGACAGGGGACACTGAAGCTTTCTTT. Protein sequence: CASTQPSVWTGDTEAFF. The chain links TRBV28 to TRBJ1-1, with TRBD1 identical over 9 bases. This CDR3 spans 17 amino acids. In germline, CDR1 is MDHEN, CDR2 SYDVKM. J lost 3 bases, V lost 7 bases, and 15 bases had no gene match.